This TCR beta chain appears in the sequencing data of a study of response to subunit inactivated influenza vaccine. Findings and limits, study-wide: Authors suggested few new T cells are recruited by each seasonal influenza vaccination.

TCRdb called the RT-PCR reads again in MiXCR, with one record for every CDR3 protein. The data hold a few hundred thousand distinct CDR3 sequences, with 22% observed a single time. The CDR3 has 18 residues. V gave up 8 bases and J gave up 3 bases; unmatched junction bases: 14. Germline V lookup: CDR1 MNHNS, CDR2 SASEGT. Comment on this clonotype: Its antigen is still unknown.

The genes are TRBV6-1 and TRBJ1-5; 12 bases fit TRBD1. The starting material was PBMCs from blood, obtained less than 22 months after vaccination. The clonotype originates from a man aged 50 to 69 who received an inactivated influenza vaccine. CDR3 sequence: CASDPSGTGGGNNQPQHF. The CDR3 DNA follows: TGTGCCAGCGATCCTTCTGGGACAGGGGGCGGTAACAATCAGCCCCAGCATTTT.